This entry concerns a single T cell receptor (beta chain). The CDR3 is made up of 15 amino acids. V lost 2 bases and J lost 1, with 11 bases in between. Germline-derived CDR1 and CDR2 are MNHEY and SVGAGI. This sample was included in a study of OX40 agonist ivuxolimab in advanced cancers. Only in-frame clones appear in the TCRdb table, and some are missing; sequencing was by immunoSEQ multiplex PCR. Among fewer than 85,000 clones listed, less than 85% were seen once. This receptor was obtained from an adult with an advanced solid tumor such as melanoma, head and neck, liver or kidney cancer. The chain employs TRBV6-5 and TRBJ1-1; a weak D match, TRBD1 (5 bases). The material sequenced was CD4+ or CD8+ T cells sorted from blood, taken in a trial of the OX40 agonist ivuxolimab. This chain's CDR3 is CASSYGRGSNTEAFF. The CDR3 DNA sequence: TGTGCCAGCAGTTACGGTCGGGGCTCGAACACTGAAGCTTTCTTT.